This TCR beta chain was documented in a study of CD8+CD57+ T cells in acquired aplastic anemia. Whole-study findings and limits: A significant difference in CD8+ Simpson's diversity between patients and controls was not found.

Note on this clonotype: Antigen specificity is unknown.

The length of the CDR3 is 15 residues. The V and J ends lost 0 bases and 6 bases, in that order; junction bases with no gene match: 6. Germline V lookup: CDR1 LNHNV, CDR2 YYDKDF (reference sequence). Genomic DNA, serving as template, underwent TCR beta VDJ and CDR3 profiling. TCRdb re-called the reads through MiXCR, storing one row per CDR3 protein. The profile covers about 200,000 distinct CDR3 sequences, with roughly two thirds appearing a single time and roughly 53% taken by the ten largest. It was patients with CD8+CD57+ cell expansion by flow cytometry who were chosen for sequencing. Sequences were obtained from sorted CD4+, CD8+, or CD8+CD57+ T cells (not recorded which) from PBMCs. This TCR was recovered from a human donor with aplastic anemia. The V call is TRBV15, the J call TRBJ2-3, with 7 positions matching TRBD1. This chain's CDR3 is CATSRDPTGVDTQYF. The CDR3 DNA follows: TGTGCCACCAGCAGAGATCCCACAGGGGTGGATACGCAGTATTTT. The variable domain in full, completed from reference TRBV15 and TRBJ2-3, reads DAMVIQNPRYQVTQFGKPVTLSCSQTLNHNVMYWYQQKSSQAPKLLFHYYDKDFNNEADTPDNFQSRRPNTSFCFLDIRSPGLGDTAMYLCATSRDPTGVDTQYFGPGTRLTVL.